The 18 T cell receptor beta chains given below trace back to one sample, sequenced in a study of siplizumab effects on memory and regulatory T cells. Generated by immunoSEQ multiplex PCR, the TCRdb table keeps only in-frame clones and is missing some. The repertoire holds approximately 75,000 clones, with 90% to 95% as singletons. The sequencing input was CD8+ T cells sorted from blood. These receptors came from a human donor in good health.

The chain couples TRBV5-4 to TRBJ2-1; D possibly corresponds to TRBD1 (6 bases). Germline V CDR1 and CDR2: SGHNT, YYREEE (reference sequence). V lost 4 bases, J lost 4 bases, and 24 bases lay in between. The CDR3 has 18 residues. The CDR3 region has the DNA TGTGCCAGCAGCCTGCGCTTAGGTGGGGGCTACCCTTACAATGAGCAGTTCTTC. Amino acids: CASSLRLGGGYPYNEQFF.

This clone was seen just once. The chain employs TRBV21-1 and TRBJ2-5; the table's D call, TRBD1, has no DNA check behind it. TRBV21-1 is flagged as a pseudogene. The CDR3 runs to 14 residues. The CDR3 is CAGLGVRNQETQYF. CDR3 coding DNA: TGTGCCGGTTTAGGGGTTAGGAACCAAGAGACCCAGTACTTC.

The rearrangement joins TRBV6-6 to TRBJ2-3, with 12 bases fitting TRBD2. CDR1 MNHNY and CDR2 SVGAGI come from the germline V gene (reference sequence). Trimming took 4 bases from V and 4 from J; bases not matched to a gene: 6. CDR3 length: 16 amino acids. CDR3 nucleotide sequence: TGTGCCAGCAGTTCCCCTAGCGGGGGGGCAGCAGATACGCAGTATTTT. Protein: CASSSPSGGAADTQYF.

The chain has TRBV27 and TRBJ2-7; D remains ambiguous. This CDR3 is 13 amino acids long. The germline V gene has CDR1 MNHEY and CDR2 SMNVEV (reference sequence). Trimming removed 0 bases at V and 1 base at J, with 4 bases between. The CDR3 nucleotides are TGTGCCAGCAGTTTATCCCAGTCCTACGAGCAGTACTTC. Residues: CASSLSQSYEQYF.

V usage is TRBV11-2 and J usage is TRBJ2-7; D is uncertain. CDR3 size: 12 residues. From germline, CDR1 is SGHAT and CDR2 FQNNGV. Trimming shortened V by 1 base and J by 4 bases, and 5 bases separated the two germline ends. This chain's CDR3 is CASSLVGYEQYF. CDR3 DNA sequence: TGTGCCAGCAGCTTAGTGGGGTACGAGCAGTACTTC.

The chain is built from TRBV11-1 and TRBJ2-1; a weak D match, TRBD2 (5 bases). The CDR3 is 13 amino acids. V was shortened by 5 bases and J by 6 bases, with 11 bases between the two germline ends. In germline, CDR1 is SGHAT, CDR2 FQDESV (reference sequence). This CDR3 is CASSETNANEQFF. The CDR3 DNA sequence: TGTGCCAGCAGCGAGACTAACGCCAATGAGCAGTTCTTC.

The chain couples TRBV9 to TRBJ2-3; D uncertain. V lost 0 bases to trimming and J lost 0 bases, with 11 bases between them. The CDR3 sequence is 16 residues long. Germline V gives CDR1 SGDLS, CDR2 YYNGEE. The CDR3 here is CASSVVTPYSTDTQYF. The CDR3 coding sequence is TGTGCCAGCAGCGTAGTAACACCTTACAGCACAGATACGCAGTATTTT.

The V call is TRBV2, the J call TRBJ2-1; D may be TRBD2 (7 bases). V shed 7 bases and J shed 7 bases, with 14 bases lying between them. There are 13 residues in the CDR3. Germline V gene sequence: CDR1 SNHLY, CDR2 FYNNEI. The CDR3 nucleotides read TGTGCCAGCACCCCGAAGGGGGGGAATGAGCAGTTCTTC. It translates to CASTPKGGNEQFF.

V usage is TRBV4-1 and J usage is TRBJ1-3; 7 bases are a match to TRBD1. The CDR3 contains 16 residues. CDR1 and CDR2 from the germline V gene are MGHRA and YSYEKL. Trimming cost V 6 bases and J 0 bases; bases outside gene matches: 8. As DNA, the CDR3 is TGCGCCAGCAGTCCAGTGCAGGGGGGCTCTGGAAACACCATATATTTT. Its protein is CASSPVQGGSGNTIYF.

V and J are TRBV19 and TRBJ1-1; TRBD1 agrees at 8 bases. CDR3 size: 13 residues. The J segment lost 8 bases and the V segment lost 7 bases, leaving 9 bases of the junction unmatched. CDR1 and CDR2 from the germline V gene are LNHDA and SQIVND (reference sequence). This chain's CDR3 is CASTLGTGAEAFF. CDR3 in DNA: TGTGCCAGTACCCTTGGGACAGGAGCCGAAGCTTTCTTT.

V is TRBV4-1 and J is TRBJ1-2, with no clear D. The CDR3 loop spans 15 amino acids. The V gene's germline CDR1 is MGHRA and CDR2 YSYEKL. The V end lost 1 base, the J end lost 3 bases, and 12 bases lay between the germline ends. The CDR3 DNA reads as TGCGCCAGCAGCCAAGGTTGGGGAGCGGACTATGGCTACACCTTC. It is translated as CASSQGWGADYGYTF.

V usage is TRBV27 and J usage is TRBJ1-3; D uncertain. The CDR3 loop spans 13 amino acids. From germline, CDR1 is MNHEY and CDR2 SMNVEV (reference sequence). Trimming cost V 3 bases and J 13 bases, with 16 bases left between them. The CDR3 region is CASSFSSGNMIYF. DNA for the CDR3: TGTGCCAGCAGTTTTTCGTCGGGTAACATGATATATTTT.

The chain is built from TRBV7-3 and TRBJ2-7; a weak D match, TRBD1 (7 bases). Looked up from germline, CDR1 is SGHTA and CDR2 is FQGTGA. The CDR3 has 14 amino acids. Deletions cut 2 bases from V and 5 bases from J, with 13 bases between. CDR3 nucleotide sequence: TGTGCCAGCAGCTTACAGGGGGGTTTCGACGAGCAGTACTTC. Translated: CASSLQGGFDEQYF.

The genes are TRBV21-1 and TRBJ1-2; TRBD1, the table's D call, was not compared with the DNA. TRBV21-1 is designated a pseudogene. The CDR3 totals 13 residues. CDR3 in amino acids: CASGRQDGYGYTF. The CDR3 DNA sequence: TGTGCCAGCGGAAGGCAGGATGGCTATGGCTACACCTTC.

The chain joins TRBV4-1 to TRBJ2-5, with no clear D. The CDR3 sequence is 15 residues long. The V end lost 2 bases, the J end lost 2 bases, and 12 bases lay between the germline ends. CDR1 and CDR2 (germline): MGHRA, YSYEKL. CDR3 sequence (DNA): TGCGCCAGCAGCCAAAACCCCGAAAGTCAAGAGACCCAGTACTTC. Protein sequence: CASSQNPESQETQYF.

The rearrangement joins TRBV9 to TRBJ2-5, with D unresolved. Germline CDR1 reads SGDLS; CDR2 reads YYNGEE. There are 14 residues in the CDR3. Trimming stripped 0 bases from V and 5 bases from J, with 11 bases between. The CDR3 reads CASSVGAGGETQYF. CDR3 coding DNA: TGTGCCAGCAGCGTAGGAGCAGGTGGGGAGACCCAGTACTTC.

This clone was found once. The gene calls are TRBV5-6 and TRBJ1-4; 10 bases agree with TRBD1. This CDR3 has 14 residues. The V gene's germline CDR1 is SGHDT and CDR2 YYEEEE. V was clipped by 2 bases and J by 7 bases; unmatched bases: 2. The DNA of the CDR3 is TGTGCCAGCAGCTTCGGGACAGGGGTTGAAAAACTGTTTTTT. It codes for CASSFGTGVEKLFF.

The CDR3 spells CASSPSGGAGEQYF. CDR3 nucleotides: TGTGCCAGTAGTCCCTCGGGCGGGGCCGGGGAGCAGTACTTC. The rearrangement links TRBV19 to TRBJ2-7; D possibly corresponds to TRBD2 (6 bases). Deletions cut 5 bases from V and 7 bases from J, with 18 bases between. The CDR3 spans 14 residues. Germline CDR1 and CDR2: LNHDA and SQIVND (reference sequence).